The 24 T cell receptor beta chains reported below all come from one sample, sequenced in a study of blood T cell repertoires in COVID-19. The table came from immunoSEQ multiplex PCR; TCRdb's copy has only in-frame clones and leaves some out. The sample includes about 190,000 clones, nearly 90% seen only once; the top ten take around 0.63%. Material: peripheral blood. The receptors were gathered from a man aged 50 to 60 with acute or convalescent COVID-19.

The V call is TRBV28, the J call TRBJ2-1; 10 bases are a match to TRBD2. This CDR3 spans 15 amino acids. Germline CDR1 reads MDHEN; CDR2 reads SYDVKM. V was pared by 2 bases and J by 8 bases, with 6 bases of the junction left unmatched. CDR3 loop: CASSLVAGGADEQFF. CDR3 DNA: TGTGCCAGCAGTTTAGTAGCGGGGGGTGCGGATGAGCAGTTCTTC.

In regard to this clone: The junction does not match germline at one end; this may be a read error. V gene TRBV12-5 combines with J gene TRBJ1-1, with D possibly matching TRBD1 (5 bases). The CDR3 consists of 12 residues. CDR1 LGHNT and CDR2 FRNRAP come from the germline V gene. The CDR3 nucleotides read TGTGCTAGAGGTTTCGGGGGACCTGAAGCTTTCTTT. It yields the protein CARGFGGPEAFF.

In this sample, this clone turned up many times. The chain links TRBV27 to TRBJ1-5, with a weak D call TRBD1 (5 bases). V lost 7 bases and J 2 bases, leaving 15 bases between the germline ends. The CDR3 is 15 amino acids. In germline, CDR1 is MNHEY, CDR2 SMNVEV (reference sequence). Written as DNA, the CDR3 is TGTGCCAGCACTAACTTCGGGGGTGGCAATCAGCCCCAGCATTTT. Its protein product is CASTNFGGGNQPQHF.

The rearrangement joins TRBV6-5 to TRBJ2-1; D unclear. CDR3 length equals 15 residues. In germline, CDR1 is MNHEY, CDR2 SVGAGI. The germline V and J ends were trimmed by 8 bases and 0 bases, with 14 bases remaining between them. The CDR3: CASSPDSSSYNEQFF. As DNA, the CDR3 is TGTGCCAGCTCACCCGACTCGAGCTCCTACAATGAGCAGTTCTTC.

This clone was seen just once. V and J are TRBV2 and TRBJ2-5; D unresolved. CDR1 SNHLY and CDR2 FYNNEI come from the germline V gene. The V end lost 6 bases, the J end lost 2 bases, and 10 bases lay between the germline ends. The CDR3 consists of 13 residues. In nucleotides, the CDR3 is TGTGCCAGCAGGAGAGGATTACAAGAGACCCAGTACTTC. It specifies CASRRGLQETQYF. Complete variable domain (other parts from reference TRBV2 and TRBJ2-5): EPEVTQTPSHQVTQMGQEVILRCVPISNHLYFYWYRQILGQKVEFLVSFYNNEISEKSEIFDDQFSVERPDGSNFTLKIRSTKLEDSAMYFCASRRGLQETQYFGPGTRLLVL.

The CDR3 protein is CASRREPYYGYTF. The CDR3 DNA is TGTGCCAGTAGGCGGGAACCGTACTATGGCTACACCTTC. The chain combines TRBV19 with TRBJ1-2, with D hard to call. Trimming shortened V by 6 bases and J by 3 bases, and 11 bases separated the two germline ends. This CDR3 is 13 amino acids long. The V gene's germline CDR1 is LNHDA and CDR2 SQIVND (reference sequence).

The chain carries TRBV5-1 and TRBJ2-1; TRBD1 matches at 7 bases. Germline trimming cut 0 bases from V and 8 bases from J; bases unmatched to any gene: 5. The CDR3 has 14 residues. Germline CDR1 is SGHRS and CDR2 is YFSETQ. The CDR3 loop is CASSLGQGFDEQFF. CDR3 bases: TGCGCCAGCAGCTTGGGACAGGGTTTCGATGAGCAGTTCTTC.

V and J are TRBV30 and TRBJ2-7; D is possibly TRBD2 (5 bases). Germline values: CDR1 GTSNPN, CDR2 SVGIG (reference sequence). The ends were cut back, 5 bases at V and 2 bases at J, with 10 bases in the middle. The CDR3 has 12 residues. CDR3 bases: TGTGCCTGGCCGGGATCGACCTACGAGCAGTACTTC. Translated: CAWPGSTYEQYF.

This clone was detected only once. This chain's CDR3 is CASSEPPRGHNSPLHF. In nucleotides, the CDR3 is TGTGCCAGCAGTGAACCGCCAAGAGGCCATAATTCACCCCTCCACTTT. The genes are TRBV6-1 and TRBJ1-6; D remains unclear. Germline V gene data show CDR1 as MNHNS and CDR2 as SASEGT. Trimming cost V 2 bases and J 5 bases, with 13 bases left between them. The CDR3 runs to 16 residues.

The chain has TRBV6-1 and TRBJ2-1; 12 bases line up with TRBD2. The J segment lost 6 bases and the V segment lost 2 bases, leaving 8 bases of the junction unmatched. The germline CDR1 and CDR2 sequences are MNHNS and SASEGT. CDR3 size: 17 residues. CDR3 bases: TGTGCCAGCAGTGAATACGTGACTAGCGGGAGTGGCAATGAGCAGTTCTTC. It is translated as CASSEYVTSGSGNEQFF.

The chain joins TRBV9 to TRBJ2-1; D gene ambiguous. The CDR3 runs 16 residues. Germline V gives CDR1 SGDLS, CDR2 YYNGEE. V shed 4 bases and J shed 3 bases, with 17 bases lying between them. This CDR3 reads CASSPLRQSVYNEQFF. CDR3 coding DNA: TGTGCCAGCAGCCCTCTGAGGCAGTCTGTCTACAATGAGCAGTTCTTC.

This chain links TRBV19 with TRBJ1-5; no reliable D call. The CDR3 extends over 16 amino acids. V lost 4 bases and J 3 bases, leaving 16 bases between the germline ends. The V gene's germline CDR1 is LNHDA and CDR2 SQIVND (reference sequence). DNA for the CDR3: TGTGCCAGTAGTACCACAGCTCCTATCTTCAATCAGCCCCAGCATTTT. This sequence encodes CASSTTAPIFNQPQHF.

The chain carries TRBV15 and TRBJ2-1; TRBD1 matches 8 bases. J gave up 6 bases and V 1 base, and 8 bases lay outside the gene matches. The germline CDR1 and CDR2 sequences are LNHNV and YYDKDF (reference sequence). CDR3 length equals 16 residues. CDR3 residues: CATSRGWTGRGNEQFF. CDR3 DNA sequence: TGTGCCACCAGCAGAGGTTGGACAGGGAGAGGCAATGAGCAGTTCTTC.

The rearrangement links TRBV9 to TRBJ2-7; 13 positions agree with TRBD2. The V and J ends lost 2 bases and 5 bases, in that order; junction bases with no gene match: 4. The CDR3 contains 15 residues. Germline CDR1 is SGDLS and CDR2 is YYNGEE. The CDR3 coding sequence is TGTGCCAGCAGCGTGGGAGGGACTAGCGGGAACGAGCAGTACTTC. Encoded protein: CASSVGGTSGNEQYF. The entire variable domain, with the rest obtained from reference TRBV9 and TRBJ2-7, is as follows: DSGVTQTPKHLITATGQRVTLRCSPRSGDLSVYWYQQSLDQGLQFLIQYYNGEERAKGNILERFSAQQFPDLHSELNLSSLELGDSALYFCASSVGGTSGNEQYFGPGTRLTVT.

The chain joins TRBV18 to TRBJ1-1, with 7 bases aligning to TRBD1. The CDR3 is made up of 15 amino acids. V was pared by 2 bases and J by 3 bases, with 6 bases of the junction left unmatched. The V gene's germline CDR1 is KGHSH and CDR2 LQKENI. DNA of the CDR3: TGTGCCAGCTCACCATGGACAGGTCCGGACACTGAAGCTTTCTTT. Its protein product is CASSPWTGPDTEAFF.

This chain joins TRBV7-3 and TRBJ2-1, with a weak D call TRBD2 (6 bases). V was pared by 2 bases and J by 7 bases, with 15 bases between. The CDR3 runs 15 residues. Germline CDR1 SGHTA, CDR2 FQGTGA. This chain's CDR3 is CASSLRRDLGNEQFF. In DNA, the CDR3 is TGTGCCAGCAGCTTACGGCGGGATCTCGGGAATGAGCAGTTCTTC.

The rearrangement uses TRBV10-2 and TRBJ1-1, with unresolved D. The CDR3 contains 16 residues. The germline V and J ends were trimmed by 0 bases and 1 base, with 12 bases remaining between them. Per germline, CDR1 WSHSY and CDR2 SAAADI. CDR3 amino acids: CASSESGGSSNTEAFF. CDR3 bases: TGCGCCAGCAGTGAGTCTGGAGGGTCTTCGAACACTGAAGCTTTCTTT.

The chain uses TRBV10-3 and TRBJ2-1; the D gene is possibly TRBD2 (5 bases). Germline CDR1 and CDR2: ENHRY and SYGVKD. V was pared by 4 bases and J by 12 bases, with 13 bases between. The CDR3 runs to 12 residues. The CDR3 loop is CAISGEGGGQFF. In DNA form, the CDR3 reads TGTGCCATCAGTGGGGAAGGTGGAGGGCAGTTCTTC.

The chain employs TRBV6-2 or TRBV6-3 and TRBJ2-1; D is possibly TRBD2 (5 bases). Germline values: CDR1 MNHEY, CDR2 SVGEGT. The CDR3 extends over 19 amino acids. Trimming removed 0 bases from V and 0 bases from J, with 18 bases in between. CDR3 region: CASSYSGGFGISSYNEQFF. The CDR3 nucleotides are TGTGCCAGCAGTTACTCTGGAGGTTTCGGGATCAGCTCCTACAATGAGCAGTTCTTC.

In its sample, this clone was seen a few times. The chain has TRBV4-1 and TRBJ2-2; 14 nucleotides align to TRBD2. CDR3 length equals 18 residues. Germline V lookup: CDR1 MGHRA, CDR2 YSYEKL. Trimming cost V 4 bases and J 5 bases; bases outside gene matches: 9. CDR3 protein: CASSRGGLAGVGTGELFF. CDR3 sequence (DNA): TGCGCCAGCAGCCGGGGGGGACTAGCGGGAGTAGGGACCGGGGAGCTGTTTTTT.

The chain carries TRBV27 and TRBJ1-1; TRBD1 aligns across 7 bases. Losses at the gene ends were 8 bases for V and 4 bases for J; bases not matched to a gene: 10. Germline V CDR1 and CDR2: MNHEY, SMNVEV (reference sequence). The CDR3 is 14 amino acids. DNA of the CDR3: TGTGCCAGCTGGCCCTTGAGGGGGCCCACTGAAGCTTTCTTT. Amino acids: CASWPLRGPTEAFF.

V gene TRBV7-9 combines with J gene TRBJ2-7, with 9 positions matching TRBD1. Trimming at V came to 3 bases and at J to 4 bases, leaving 13 bases not matched to a gene. This CDR3 contains 17 residues. Per germline, CDR1 SEHNR and CDR2 FQNEAQ (reference sequence). The CDR3 loop reads CASSFIFGQGPNYEQYV. DNA for the CDR3: TGTGCCAGCAGCTTCATCTTTGGACAGGGGCCCAATTACGAGCAGTACGTC.

V gene TRBV2 combines with J gene TRBJ1-2, with 7 bases that match TRBD1. Germline CDR1 is SNHLY and CDR2 is FYNNEI. The CDR3 runs to 15 residues. V was pared by 6 bases and J by 5 bases, with 12 bases of the junction left unmatched. The CDR3 here is CASRTGTAQFYGYTF. CDR3 in DNA: TGTGCCAGCAGGACCGGGACAGCCCAATTTTATGGCTACACCTTC.

This clone was observed a handful of times. The CDR3, as DNA: TGCGCCAGCGGTACTAGCGGCACAGATACGCAGTATTTT. Protein product: CASGTSGTDTQYF. The chain joins TRBV5-1 to TRBJ2-3; 7 bases are shared with TRBD2. J lost 1 base, V lost 7 bases, and 3 bases had no gene match. Germline CDR1 and CDR2: SGHRS and YFSETQ. This CDR3 is built from 13 residues. The full variable domain, with the rest looked up from reference TRBV5-1 and TRBJ2-3, is KAGVTQTPRYLIKTRGQQVTLSCSPISGHRSVSWYQQTPGQGLQFLFEYFSETQRNKGNFPGRFSGRQFSNSRSEMNVSTLELGDSALYLCASGTSGTDTQYFGPGTRLTVL.